These 18 T cell receptor beta chains were all obtained from the same sample, sequenced in a study of HIV-infected children after antiretroviral therapy interruption. A 3' RACE protocol on RNA, with unique molecular identifiers, produced the TCR library. TCRdb re-called the 3' RACE reads through MiXCR, storing one row per CDR3 protein. This repertoire shows tens of thousands of distinct CDR3 sequences, under 8% found once; its top ten account for approximately 0.97%. Treatment noted: PENTA 11 planned treatment interruption arm or continuous ART arm. Sequencing used CD45RA+ CD4+ T cells from PBMCs, pooled from several time points, obtained from a donor given antiretroviral therapy, either interrupted or continuous. The subset was: naive CD4+ CD45RA+ CD45RO- T cells. All receptors come from a pool of human donors with HIV.

Many counts were recorded for this clonotype. The chain employs TRBV12-3 or TRBV12-4 and TRBJ2-3; perhaps TRBD2 as D (6 bases). V lost 1 base, J lost 3 bases, and 17 bases lay in between. This CDR3 is built from 17 residues. This chain's CDR3 is CASSLDRTGAQTDTQYF. In DNA, the CDR3 is TGTGCCAGCAGTTTAGACCGGACGGGAGCACAGACAGATACGCAGTATTTT.

The sample holds many counts of this clonotype. This sequence joins TRBV7-9 and TRBJ1-2; D perhaps matches TRBD1 (5 bases). V lost 3 bases and J 6 bases, leaving 23 bases between the germline ends. The CDR3 loop spans 17 amino acids. The V gene's germline CDR1 is SEHNR and CDR2 FQNEAQ (reference sequence). The CDR3 loop reads CASSFQWNRDSGNGYTF. The CDR3 bases are TGTGCCAGCAGCTTTCAATGGAACCGGGACTCCGGGAATGGCTACACCTTC. Full variable domain (remainder filled in from reference TRBV7-9 and TRBJ1-2): DTGVSQNPRHKITKRGQNVTFRCDPISEHNRLYWYRQTLGQGPEFLTYFQNEAQLEKSRLLSDRFSAERPKGSFSTLEIQRTEQGDSAMYLCASSFQWNRDSGNGYTFGSGTRLTVV.

This clonotype was found many times. J is TRBJ2-7 and V is TRBV6-2 or TRBV6-3, with TRBD1 matching 7 bases. CDR1 and CDR2 from the germline V gene are MNHEY and SVGEGT. This CDR3 spans 16 amino acids. Trimming at V came to 2 bases and at J to 3 bases, leaving 10 bases not matched to a gene. CDR3 nucleotide sequence: TGTGCCAGCAGTTACGCAGAAGGGGGCCGAGGCTACGAGCAGTACTTC. Translated, it gives CASSYAEGGRGYEQYF.

The chain uses TRBV5-5 and TRBJ1-4; D ambiguous. With 5 bases removed from V and 10 bases from J, the gap between germline ends came to 18 bases. This CDR3 has 14 amino acids. Per germline, CDR1 SGHKS and CDR2 YYEKEE (reference sequence). Here the CDR3 DNA reads TGTGCCAGCAGGCCCGGGATCTCAGCCGGAAAACTGTTTTTT. It codes for CASRPGISAGKLFF.

This clonotype was detected many times. CDR3 residues: CASSPGQQSSYEQYF. Here the CDR3 DNA reads TGTGCCAGCAGCCCAGGACAGCAAAGCTCCTACGAGCAGTACTTC. The chain carries TRBV12-3 or TRBV12-4 and TRBJ2-7, with a possible D match to TRBD1 (6 bases). The germline V and J ends were trimmed by 6 bases and 0 bases, with 15 bases remaining between them. This CDR3 has 15 residues.

This clonotype was recorded many times. This chain uses TRBV20-1 with TRBJ1-2; D is uncertain. The V and J ends lost 3 bases and 8 bases respectively, with 13 bases between them. The germline CDR1 and CDR2 sequences are DFQATT and SNEGSKA (reference sequence). The CDR3 has 12 amino acids. CDR3 loop: CSARHSTNGYTF. The DNA of the CDR3 is TGCAGTGCTAGGCATTCAACCAACGGCTACACCTTC.

Within the sample, this clonotype is medium-sized. V usage is TRBV12-3 or TRBV12-4 and J usage is TRBJ1-6; 8 bases align to TRBD1. With V trimmed by 6 bases and J by 7 bases, 5 bases remained unmatched. This CDR3 is 14 amino acids long. CDR3 DNA: TGTGCCAGCAGCTGGTGGACAGGGAATTCACCCCTCCACTTT. Amino acid sequence: CASSWWTGNSPLHF.

This clonotype was recorded many times. Germline and junction disagree at one end, which may indicate a read error. V gene TRBV7-4 combines with J gene TRBJ2-5, with D uncertain. Germline values: CDR1 SGHVT, CDR2 SQSDAQ. CDR3 length: 14 amino acids. Here the CDR3 reads CASSKLHNQDTQYF. The CDR3 coding sequence is TGTGCCAGCAGCAAACTGCATAACCAAGACACCCAGTACTTT.

The rearrangement links TRBV11-2 to TRBJ2-7; D perhaps matches TRBD1 (6 bases). Trimming left V 5 bases short and J 3 bases short, with 11 bases between. The CDR3 sequence is 13 residues long. CDR1 and CDR2 from the germline V gene are SGHAT and FQNNGV. For the CDR3, the DNA is TGTGCCAGCAGCCCGGGACAAGGCTACGAGCAGTACTTC. Its translation: CASSPGQGYEQYF.

This clonotype has a handful of counts. This chain joins TRBV29-1 and TRBJ2-1; D perhaps matches TRBD2 (6 bases). The ends were cut back, 6 bases at V and 2 bases at J, with 11 bases in the middle. CDR1 is SQVTM and CDR2 is ANQGSEA in the germline V gene. The CDR3 runs to 13 residues. CDR3 coding DNA: TGCAGCGTCCGGGGGTCGACCTACAATGAGCAGTTCTTC. As protein: CSVRGSTYNEQFF.

This clonotype is termed medium-sized (0.01 to 0.1%). At one end the junction does not follow the germline gene, possibly because of a read error. J is TRBJ2-7 and V is TRBV12-3 or TRBV12-4; maybe TRBD2 (7 bases). The CDR3 has 15 amino acids. The DNA for the CDR3 is TGTGCAAGCAGCTTAGACTGGGGGGGCGCGGATGAACAGTACTTC. Its protein is CASSLDWGGADEQYF.

This clonotype was seen ten or more times. This rearrangement joins TRBV28 to TRBJ2-2; D unresolved. The V gene's germline CDR1 is MDHEN and CDR2 SYDVKM. The CDR3 sequence is 12 residues long. The V and J ends lost 6 bases and 5 bases respectively, with 7 bases between them. The CDR3 reads CASRSMTGELFF. CDR3 in DNA: TGTGCCAGCAGGTCAATGACCGGGGAGCTGTTTTTT.

Only a few counts were recorded for this clonotype. The chain links TRBV11-1 to TRBJ1-2; 9 bases are a match to TRBD1. The CDR3 sequence is 16 residues long. The trim removed 0 bases at V and 5 bases at J, leaving 7 bases unmatched. Germline-derived CDR1 and CDR2 are SGHAT and FQDESV (reference sequence). Here the CDR3 reads CASSLATGTGKYGYTF. The CDR3 bases are TGTGCCAGCAGCTTAGCAACCGGGACAGGGAAATATGGCTACACCTTC.

This clonotype occurred many times. This sequence joins TRBV12-3 or TRBV12-4 and TRBJ2-3; TRBD2 agrees at 16 bases. The CDR3 covers 18 residues. The junction had 10 bases not matched to a gene; V was cut back by 5 bases and J by 5 bases. CDR3: CASSHLGTSGGAIDTQYF. The CDR3 DNA is TGTGCCAGCAGTCACCTGGGGACTAGCGGGGGGGCCATAGATACGCAGTATTTT.

The table lists this clonotype with a few counts. The chain uses TRBV2 and TRBJ1-1; 7 bases map to TRBD1. Germline CDR1 SNHLY, CDR2 FYNNEI. The CDR3 has 16 residues. V was clipped by 5 bases and J by 0 bases; unmatched bases: 9. CDR3 coding DNA: TGTGCCAGCAGTCCTGACAGGGTGCTCGTGAACACTGAAGCTTTCTTT. Its protein product is CASSPDRVLVNTEAFF.

Ten or more counts support this clonotype. A read error may produce the germline difference seen at one junction end. The V call is TRBV12-3 or TRBV12-4, the J call TRBJ2-7; tentative D call: TRBD2 (6 bases). The CDR3 covers 14 residues. Written as DNA, the CDR3 is TGTGCAAGCAGCCTCCGGGACTGGGGGTATGAACAGTACTTC. As protein: CASSLRDWGYEQYF.

This clonotype was seen at least ten times. A read error may produce the germline difference seen at one junction end. This chain joins TRBV12-3 or TRBV12-4 and TRBJ1-5, with D perhaps matching TRBD1 (5 bases). CDR3 length equals 12 residues. The CDR3 DNA follows: TGTGCAAGCAGCGACTGGGGGAACACCTTGTACTTT. Its protein product is CASSDWGNTLYF.

The chain links TRBV19 to TRBJ1-2, with D hard to call. V was clipped by 7 bases and J by 8 bases, with 17 bases between them. The CDR3 spans 13 residues. Germline CDR1 is LNHDA and CDR2 is SQIVND (reference sequence). This chain's CDR3 is CASNAGRAQGYTF. In nucleotides, the CDR3 is TGTGCCAGTAATGCCGGGAGGGCGCAGGGCTACACCTTC.